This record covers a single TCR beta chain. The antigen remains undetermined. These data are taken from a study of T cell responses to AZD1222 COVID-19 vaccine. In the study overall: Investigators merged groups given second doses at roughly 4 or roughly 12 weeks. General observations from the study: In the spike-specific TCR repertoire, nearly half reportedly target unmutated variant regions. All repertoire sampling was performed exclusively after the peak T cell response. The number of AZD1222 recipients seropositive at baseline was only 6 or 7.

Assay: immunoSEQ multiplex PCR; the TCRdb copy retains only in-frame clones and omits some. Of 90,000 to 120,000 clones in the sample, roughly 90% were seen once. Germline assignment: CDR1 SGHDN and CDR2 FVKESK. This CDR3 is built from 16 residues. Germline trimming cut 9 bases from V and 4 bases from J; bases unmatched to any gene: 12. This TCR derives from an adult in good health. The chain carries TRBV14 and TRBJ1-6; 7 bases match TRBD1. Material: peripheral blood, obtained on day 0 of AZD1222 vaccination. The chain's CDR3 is CARKAQGVGYNSPLHF. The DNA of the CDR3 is TGTGCCAGGAAAGCCCAGGGGGTAGGTTATAATTCACCCCTCCACTTT.